These 25 T cell receptor beta chains came from one sample sequenced in a study of OX40 agonist ivuxolimab in advanced cancers. Receptor libraries were prepared by the immunoSEQ multiplex PCR assay. TCRdb took this table from immuneACCESS and kept in-frame rearrangements with V and J called. Such tables lack part of the clones; where checked against another copy, unresolved V genes explain under half of the gap, and the rest is unexplained. This sample holds tens of thousands of clones; 85% were observed only once. About 0.49% of the sample is in the top ten clones. The input for sequencing was CD4+ or CD8+ T cells sorted from blood, taken in a trial of the OX40 agonist ivuxolimab. These receptors were obtained from an adult with an advanced solid tumor such as melanoma, head and neck, liver or kidney cancer.

The chain uses TRBV6-5 and TRBJ1-3; no definite D call. Trimming took 7 bases from V and 0 from J, leaving 10 bases between them. From germline, CDR1 is MNHEY and CDR2 SVGAGI. The CDR3 is made up of 14 amino acids. CDR3 sequence (DNA): TGTGCCAGCAACGAGTGGGCCTCTGGAAACACCATATATTTT. Encoded protein: CASNEWASGNTIYF.

This sequence joins TRBV11-3 and TRBJ2-6, with D uncertain. CDR1 and CDR2 from the germline V gene are SGHNT and YENEEA. V dropped 8 bases and J dropped 0 bases, with 8 bases sitting between them. The CDR3 length is 14 residues. CDR3 bases: TGTGCCAGCGGGCTAAACTCTGGGGCCAACGTCCTGACTTTC. As protein: CASGLNSGANVLTF.

This clone was recorded a few times. This chain connects TRBV30 to TRBJ1-1, with a weak D call TRBD1 (5 bases). The V gene lost 2 bases and the J gene lost 4 bases, with 8 bases spanning the gap. Germline CDR1 and CDR2: GTSNPN and SVGIG (reference sequence). There are 12 residues in the CDR3. The CDR3 DNA follows: TGTGCCTGGAGTCGGGGGTCCACTGAAGCTTTCTTT. It yields the protein CAWSRGSTEAFF.

As for this clone: The junction shows a germline mismatch at one end, possibly a read error. The genes are TRBV30 and TRBJ1-2; no firm D call. The CDR3 loop spans 11 amino acids. Germline values: CDR1 GTSNPN, CDR2 SVGIG (reference sequence). In nucleotides, the CDR3 is TGTGCCTGGACTAACCCGGCGGACCACCGCTTC. Protein product: CAWTNPADHRF.

The chain recombines TRBV15 with TRBJ2-2, with a weak D call TRBD1 (6 bases). This CDR3 is built from 19 residues. Looked up from germline, CDR1 is LNHNV and CDR2 is YYDKDF (reference sequence). The V end was cut by 0 bases, the J end by 1 base, with 18 bases between. The CDR3 is CATSRDSRPGGMNTGELFF. The CDR3, as DNA: TGTGCCACCAGCAGAGATAGCCGACCTGGGGGCATGAACACCGGGGAGCTGTTTTTT. The whole variable domain, remainder taken from reference TRBV15 and TRBJ2-2, is DAMVIQNPRYQVTQFGKPVTLSCSQTLNHNVMYWYQQKSSQAPKLLFHYYDKDFNNEADTPDNFQSRRPNTSFCFLDIRSPGLGDTAMYLCATSRDSRPGGMNTGELFFGEGSRLTVL.

This clone was counted only a few times. V and J are TRBV25-1 and TRBJ2-5; TRBD2 matches at 14 bases. The J segment lost 6 bases and the V segment lost 1 base, leaving 4 bases of the junction unmatched. From germline, CDR1 is MGHDK and CDR2 SYGVNS. The CDR3 is 16 residues long. CDR3: CASSEWTSGRFKTQYF. The CDR3 nucleotides are TGTGCCAGCAGTGAATGGACTAGCGGGAGGTTTAAGACCCAGTACTTC.

The chain couples TRBV19 to TRBJ1-2; D remains ambiguous. This CDR3 comprises 13 residues. V was pared by 8 bases and J by 5 bases, with 15 bases between. CDR1 is LNHDA, CDR2 SQIVND, per germline (reference sequence). CDR3 sequence: CASAVERRYGYTF. The DNA for the CDR3 is TGTGCCAGTGCCGTAGAGAGGCGGTATGGCTACACCTTC.

J is TRBJ1-1 and V is TRBV5-1, with TRBD1 matching over 7 bases. This CDR3 is built from 15 residues. V shed 3 bases and J 1 base; nucleotides not matched to a gene: 6. Germline CDR1 SGHRS, CDR2 YFSETQ. CDR3 sequence: CASSSQGTKNTEAFF. CDR3 DNA: TGCGCCAGCAGCTCACAGGGGACAAAGAACACTGAAGCTTTCTTT.

This clone was detected once. V gene TRBV13 combines with J gene TRBJ2-3; 8 bases are shared with TRBD1. The V gene's germline CDR1 is PRHDT and CDR2 FYEKMQ (reference sequence). This CDR3 is 13 amino acids long. Trimming took 7 bases from V and 5 from J; bases not matched to a gene: 5. The CDR3 here is CASKQGGVDTQYF. CDR3 bases: TGTGCCAGCAAACAGGGGGGAGTAGATACGCAGTATTTT.

This clone was seen once. The J gene is TRBJ2-3, the V gene TRBV7-2; D is ambiguous. The germline V gene encodes CDR1 SGHTA and CDR2 FQGNSA. The V gene lost 4 bases and the J gene lost 1 base, with 3 bases spanning the gap. The CDR3 sequence is 12 residues long. The CDR3: CASSSRTDTQYF. In DNA form, the CDR3 reads TGTGCCAGCAGCTCGCGCACAGATACGCAGTATTTT.

This clone appeared a single time. The rearrangement uses TRBV18 and TRBJ2-5; D is undetermined. The germline V and J ends were trimmed by 0 bases and 1 base, with 6 bases remaining between them. CDR1 and CDR2 (germline): KGHSH, LQKENI. The length of the CDR3 is 14 residues. Here the CDR3 reads CASSPPNSQETQYF. DNA of the CDR3: TGTGCCAGCTCACCACCGAACAGCCAAGAGACCCAGTACTTC. Looking up the rest from reference TRBV18 and TRBJ2-5 gives the full variable domain: NAGVMQNPRHLVRRRGQEARLRCSPMKGHSHVYWYRQLPEEGLKFMVYLQKENIIDESGMPKERFSAEFPKEGPSILRIQQVVRGDSAAYFCASSPPNSQETQYFGPGTRLLVL.

The chain couples TRBV4-1 to TRBJ1-2, with TRBD1 as a possible D gene (6 bases). V lost 2 bases and J 10 bases, leaving 17 bases between the germline ends. CDR1 and CDR2 (germline): MGHRA, YSYEKL. The CDR3 has 14 residues. DNA for the CDR3: TGCGCCAGCAGCCAAATTGGGGGGCCTCGGACCTACACCTTC. Amino acids: CASSQIGGPRTYTF.

The chain is built from TRBV7-6 and TRBJ2-1; 12 bases fit TRBD2. The CDR3 runs 16 residues. CDR1 is SGHVS, CDR2 FNYEAQ, per germline. Trimming at V came to 3 bases and at J to 7 bases, leaving 7 bases not matched to a gene. CDR3 amino acids: CASSFLTSGSGNEQFF. In DNA form, the CDR3 reads TGTGCCAGCAGCTTCCTGACTAGCGGGAGCGGGAATGAGCAGTTCTTC.

The rearrangement joins TRBV6-1 to TRBJ1-2, with D possibly TRBD1 on 5 matching bases. V lost 4 bases to trimming and J lost 0 bases, with 12 bases between them. The CDR3 contains 15 residues. Germline V gives CDR1 MNHNS, CDR2 SASEGT. The CDR3 region is CASSVASGPNYGYTF. The CDR3, as DNA: TGTGCCAGCAGTGTGGCTTCGGGACCTAACTATGGCTACACCTTC.

The rearrangement links TRBV5-6 to TRBJ2-1, with 11 bases lining up with TRBD2. Per the germline V gene, CDR1 is SGHDT and CDR2 is YYEEEE. The CDR3 totals 17 residues. V shed 0 bases, J shed 4 bases, and the junction held 6 bases outside the gene matches. CDR3 coding DNA: TGTGCCAGCAGCTTGGTCGGGGGACTAGCGGAGTACAATGAGCAGTTCTTC. It specifies CASSLVGGLAEYNEQFF. Full variable domain (outside the CDR3, taken from reference TRBV5-6 and TRBJ2-1): DAGVTQSPTHLIKTRGQQVTLRCSPKSGHDTVSWYQQALGQGPQFIFQYYEEEERQRGNFPDRFSGHQFPNYSSELNVNALLLGDSALYLCASSLVGGLAEYNEQFFGPGTRLTVL.

This clone was observed a single time. The chain recombines TRBV6-1 with TRBJ1-5, with 7 positions matching TRBD1. CDR3 length: 13 residues. Germline V gene lookup returns CDR1 MNHNS and CDR2 SASEGT. The V segment lost 4 bases and the J segment 9 bases; nucleotides outside the gene matches: 6. The CDR3 loop is CASSVGQLWPQHF. DNA of the CDR3: TGTGCCAGCAGTGTGGGACAGTTATGGCCCCAGCATTTT.

The V and J genes are TRBV29-1 and TRBJ1-2, with D unclear. V was pared by 7 bases and J by 4 bases, with 13 bases between. Germline values: CDR1 SQVTM, CDR2 ANQGSEA. The CDR3 is 12 amino acids. The CDR3 is CSARLDLYGYTF. The CDR3 bases are TGCAGCGCCCGACTGGATCTCTATGGCTACACCTTC.

The rearrangement joins TRBV6-5 to TRBJ2-5; 7 bases line up with TRBD1. The CDR3 runs to 13 residues. CDR1 is MNHEY and CDR2 is SVGAGI in the germline V gene. The V and J ends lost 2 bases and 5 bases, in that order; junction bases with no gene match: 2. CDR3 sequence: CASSYQGEETQYF. CDR3 DNA sequence: TGTGCCAGCAGTTACCAGGGGGAGGAGACCCAGTACTTC.

This chain uses TRBV5-1 with TRBJ1-1; 9 bases are a match to TRBD1. Germline V lookup: CDR1 SGHRS, CDR2 YFSETQ. J was trimmed by 6 bases and V by 4 bases; bases with no gene match: 4. The CDR3 runs 13 residues. Here the CDR3 reads CASSKGQGPEAFF. The CDR3 DNA is TGCGCCAGCAGCAAGGGACAGGGCCCTGAAGCTTTCTTT.

The V call is TRBV6-1, the J call TRBJ2-1; 9 bases align to TRBD2. From germline, CDR1 is MNHNS and CDR2 SASEGT. The CDR3 is made up of 16 amino acids. Trimming took 4 bases from V and 4 from J; bases not matched to a gene: 8. CDR3 nucleotides: TGTGCCAGCAGTGGGAGACTAGCGGCCTTTTACAATGAGCAGTTCTTC. Amino acids: CASSGRLAAFYNEQFF.

J is TRBJ2-3 and V is TRBV11-2, with TRBD1 identical over 8 bases. This CDR3 has 14 residues. In germline, CDR1 is SGHAT, CDR2 FQNNGV. The V segment lost 4 bases and the J segment 1 base; nucleotides outside the gene matches: 1. The CDR3 loop is CASSSDRGTDTQYF. The CDR3 nucleotides are TGTGCCAGCAGCTCGGACAGGGGCACAGATACGCAGTATTTT.

The genes are TRBV13 and TRBJ1-6, with D maybe TRBD1 (6 bases). CDR1 and CDR2 (germline): PRHDT, FYEKMQ (reference sequence). Trimming removed 2 bases at V and 5 bases at J, with 19 bases between. CDR3 length equals 18 residues. The CDR3 protein is CASSLSGQRGLNNSPLHF. The CDR3 DNA reads as TGTGCCAGCAGCTTAAGTGGACAGCGGGGTTTAAATAATTCACCCCTCCACTTT. Full variable domain (rest looked up from reference TRBV13 and TRBJ1-6): AAGVIQSPRHLIKEKRETATLKCYPIPRHDTVYWYQQGPGQDPQFLISFYEKMQSDKGSIPDRFSAQQFSDYHSELNMSSLELGDSALYFCASSLSGQRGLNNSPLHFGNGTRLTVT.

The V gene is TRBV5-1, the J gene TRBJ2-7, with D perhaps matching TRBD1 (6 bases). The V gene lost 0 bases and the J gene lost 5 bases, with 18 bases spanning the gap. This CDR3 contains 16 residues. Germline CDR1 SGHRS, CDR2 YFSETQ. The CDR3 sequence is CASSLAGETGMDEQYF. CDR3 sequence (DNA): TGCGCCAGCAGCTTGGCCGGAGAGACAGGTATGGACGAGCAGTACTTC.

This rearrangement joins TRBV2 to TRBJ2-1; the D is unclear. The V gene lost 2 bases and the J gene lost 0 bases, with 14 bases spanning the gap. Germline CDR1 SNHLY, CDR2 FYNNEI. The CDR3 is 17 residues long. The CDR3 region is CASSEWKQPSSYNEQFF. In nucleotides, the CDR3 is TGTGCCAGCAGTGAATGGAAACAGCCGAGCTCCTACAATGAGCAGTTCTTC.

The genes are TRBV15 and TRBJ2-3; D is unclear. V lost 2 bases and J 1 base, leaving 4 bases between the germline ends. This CDR3 contains 13 residues. Germline CDR1 is LNHNV and CDR2 is YYDKDF (reference sequence). The CDR3 coding sequence is TGTGCCACCAGCAGACAGCGCACAGATACGCAGTATTTT. Its protein product is CATSRQRTDTQYF.